This TCR beta chain was profiled in a study of beta chain features in type 1 diabetes. Study background: Patient and healthy donor groups were alike in age, gender and cell yields. Examined across all samples were some 110 million sorted cells. Findings and limits, study-wide: People with Type 1 diabetes carried modestly yet significantly shorter TCRB CDR3s in all four CD4+ subsets.

Via CD45RO/CCR7/CD25/CD127/CD95/CD27, cells of the CD4+ naive, central memory, regulatory and stem cell-like memory subsets were sorted. Germline lookup yields CDR1 PRHDT and CDR2 FYEKMQ (reference sequence). The CDR3 loop spans 17 amino acids. Unmatched junction bases numbered 9, after V lost 5 bases and J lost 2 bases. This clone was counted between two and nine times. What it binds is not known. Sequencing targeted expressed TCRB transcripts, as all isolated RNA had been reverse transcribed. Measured with immunoSEQ multiplex PCR; TCRdb has only the in-frame clones, and not every one. This sample has about 340,000 clones, with around an eighth found just once.

The genes are TRBV13 and TRBJ2-7, with 13 nucleotides matching TRBD2. The sample was naive CD4+ T cells from blood. This TCR was recovered from a woman aged 18 to 35 with type 1 diabetes. Here the CDR3 reads CASSPAWGTSGAYEQYF. In DNA, the CDR3 is TGTGCCAGCAGCCCCGCGTGGGGGACTAGCGGGGCCTACGAGCAGTACTTC.